Listed here are 27 T cell receptor beta chains from one sample, sequenced in a study of T cells in Graves' hyperthyroidism and ophthalmopathy. Researchers amplified the TCR beta CDR3 regions from RNA transcripts. A set of HTBI primers served as the primers for a first-round RT-PCR of the TCR CDR3. TCRdb fed the multiplex PCR reads into MiXCR, producing one record per CDR3 protein. The table lists roughly 840,000 distinct CDR3 sequences, 38% of them singletons. The sample comprised blood. The origin of the receptors is a man younger than 35 with Graves' hyperthyroidism.

This clonotype has more than one count but fewer than ten. This chain links TRBV19 with TRBJ2-7; 7 positions agree with TRBD2. The V gene's germline CDR1 is LNHDA and CDR2 SQIVND (reference sequence). The CDR3 covers 14 residues. Losses at the gene ends were 1 base for V and 6 bases for J; bases not matched to a gene: 6. CDR3 residues: CASSIGGGASEQYF. Written as DNA, the CDR3 is TGTGCCAGTAGTATAGGGGGGGGAGCCTCCGAGCAGTACTTC.

The chain carries TRBV27 and TRBJ2-7; either TRBD1 or TRBD2 may fit D (5 bases each). The CDR3 loop spans 15 amino acids. V was clipped by 4 bases and J by 2 bases, with 15 bases between them. Germline CDR1 MNHEY, CDR2 SMNVEV (reference sequence). The CDR3 DNA reads as TGTGCCAGCAGTTGGTCTCAGGGAGAAACCTACGAGCAGTACTTC. Translation: CASSWSQGETYEQYF.

This clonotype showed up many times. The junction does not match germline at one end; this may be a read error. The CDR3 here is CASSAYREVDF. The CDR3 nucleotides read TGTGCCAGCAGCGCCTACAGGGAAGTGGACTTC. V is TRBV9 and J is TRBJ2-7; weak D call: TRBD1 (6 bases). CDR1 SGDLS and CDR2 YYNGEE come from the germline V gene. The CDR3 is 11 amino acids.

The rearrangement joins TRBV9 to TRBJ2-5; TRBD2 matches 8 bases. Germline CDR1 is SGDLS and CDR2 is YYNGEE. V trimming: 4 bases; J trimming: 5 bases; junction bases outside the gene matches: 13. This CDR3 region has 16 residues. The CDR3 protein is CASSSHGGAVGETQYF. CDR3 in DNA: TGTGCCAGCAGCTCCCACGGGGGGGCGGTCGGTGAGACCCAGTACTTC.

J is TRBJ2-7 and V is TRBV6-1, with D perhaps TRBD1 or TRBD2 (5 bases each). This CDR3 contains 14 residues. The germline CDR1 and CDR2 sequences are MNHNS and SASEGT. Between the trimmed V and J ends, which lost 10 bases and 6 bases, there was a span of 22 bases. CDR3 in DNA: TGTGCCACCCCGGGACCGAGCACCGCGGGCGAGCAGTACTTC. Amino acids: CATPGPSTAGEQYF.

This chain joins TRBV12-3 or TRBV12-4 and TRBJ2-5, with 9 bases lining up with TRBD2. With 5 bases clipped from V and 4 bases from J, the junction kept 8 bases outside the gene matches. CDR3 size: 15 residues. Here the CDR3 reads CASSQLAGLRETQYF. The CDR3 nucleotides read TGTGCCAGCAGTCAACTAGCGGGCCTCAGAGAGACCCAGTACTTC.

Only a few counts were recorded for this clonotype. The chain is built from TRBV4-3 and TRBJ1-5; TRBD1 matches 7 bases. The ends lost 0 bases at V and 6 bases at J; junction bases unmatched: 8. Per the germline V gene, CDR1 is LGHNA and CDR2 is YSLEER. The CDR3 loop spans 16 amino acids. The CDR3 coding sequence is TGCGCCAGCAGCCAAGATGGGTCAGGGGGAGGTCAGCCCCAGCATTTT. Translated, it gives CASSQDGSGGGQPQHF.

This chain links TRBV4-1 with TRBJ1-5; tentative D call: TRBD1 (5 bases). CDR3 length: 14 amino acids. Germline CDR1 reads MGHRA; CDR2 reads YSYEKL. Trimming took 1 base from V and 10 from J, leaving 14 bases between them. CDR3 sequence reads: CASSQVAGREPQHF. CDR3 nucleotide sequence: TGCGCCAGCAGCCAAGTGGCAGGGCGGGAACCCCAGCATTTT.

The V call is TRBV5-1, the J call TRBJ1-1; possibly TRBD1 for D (5 bases). The V gene lost 1 base and the J gene lost 4 bases, with 11 bases spanning the gap. Germline-derived CDR1 and CDR2 are SGHRS and YFSETQ. The CDR3 loop spans 14 amino acids. The CDR3 DNA sequence: TGCGCCAGCAGCTTGAAAGGGGTCGGCACTGAAGCTTTCTTT. It encodes CASSLKGVGTEAFF.

J is TRBJ2-6 and V is TRBV19; D is possibly TRBD2 (6 bases). V lost 5 bases and J 12 bases, leaving 11 bases between the germline ends. The V gene's germline CDR1 is LNHDA and CDR2 SQIVND (reference sequence). The CDR3 length is 12 residues. Here the CDR3 DNA reads TGTGCCAGTAGTTCGGCGGGGCCCGTCCTGACTTTC. This codes for CASSSAGPVLTF.

This clonotype came up many times. This sequence joins TRBV7-9 and TRBJ1-2; D is ambiguous. The V end lost 5 bases, the J end lost 1 base, and 11 bases lay between the germline ends. Germline V lookup: CDR1 SEHNR, CDR2 FQNEAQ (reference sequence). The CDR3 extends over 14 amino acids. CDR3 loop: CASSPGVFNYGYTF. CDR3 sequence (DNA): TGTGCCAGCAGCCCAGGAGTTTTTAACTATGGCTACACCTTC.

With respect to this clonotype: This may be a read error, as it is one base from a much larger clone. The rearrangement joins TRBV9 to TRBJ1-2; D is ambiguous. Germline V CDR1 and CDR2: SGDLS, YYNGEE. The CDR3 is 16 residues long. Trimming cost V 4 bases and J 0 bases, with 16 bases left between them. The CDR3 here is CASSSLDRPTNYGYTF. In nucleotides, the CDR3 is TGTGCCAGCAGCTCCCTGGACCGGCCTACTAACTATGGCTACACCTTC.

The chain is built from TRBV7-9 and TRBJ2-2; 10 nucleotides agree with TRBD1. With V trimmed by 6 bases and J by 7 bases, 11 bases remained unmatched. This CDR3 has 16 residues. Germline V gene lookup returns CDR1 SEHNR and CDR2 FQNEAQ (reference sequence). For the CDR3, the DNA is TGTGCCAGCAGTCAGATCGACAGGGGGCGGGGCGGGGAGCTGTTTTTT. Protein product: CASSQIDRGRGGELFF.

The chain is built from TRBV15 and TRBJ1-2; a weak D match, TRBD1 (6 bases). The CDR3 loop spans 14 amino acids. In germline, CDR1 is LNHNV, CDR2 YYDKDF (reference sequence). Trimming took 3 bases from V and 4 from J, leaving 12 bases between them. CDR3 protein: CATSRYRELYGYTF. CDR3 nucleotide sequence: TGTGCCACCAGCAGGTACAGGGAGCTCTATGGCTACACCTTC.

This clonotype was seen ten or more times. This chain uses TRBV7-9 with TRBJ2-7; unclear D gene. The CDR3 extends over 11 amino acids. Germline V lookup: CDR1 SEHNR, CDR2 FQNEAQ (reference sequence). V lost 8 bases, J lost 3 bases, and 8 bases lay in between. As DNA, the CDR3 is TGTGCCAGCGGCCCCCTCTACGAGCAGTACTTC. Its protein product is CASGPLYEQYF.

The chain uses TRBV6-5 and TRBJ2-7, with TRBD1 matching over 9 bases. Trimming at V came to 6 bases and at J to 5 bases, leaving 5 bases not matched to a gene. Germline CDR1 MNHEY, CDR2 SVGAGI. This CDR3 spans 13 amino acids. CDR3 coding DNA: TGTGCCAGCAGGCCAGGGACAGGGAACGAGCAGTACTTC. Its protein product is CASRPGTGNEQYF.

Only a few counts were recorded for this clonotype. The chain uses TRBV12-3 or TRBV12-4 and TRBJ1-5; unclear D gene. The CDR3 has 12 amino acids. V lost 6 bases to trimming and J lost 7 bases, with 10 bases between them. CDR3 residues: CASSPGMQPQHF. Written as DNA, the CDR3 is TGTGCCAGCAGCCCCGGAATGCAGCCCCAGCATTTT.

This clonotype came up many times. CDR3 coding DNA: TGTGCCAGCAGCCCTCGTTGGGGCGGAGAGACCCAGTACTTC. It yields the protein CASSPRWGGETQYF. The chain combines TRBV7-2 with TRBJ2-5, with D perhaps matching TRBD1 (5 bases). Per the germline V gene, CDR1 is SGHTA and CDR2 is FQGNSA. Trimming cost V 5 bases and J 4 bases, with 14 bases left between them. The CDR3 totals 14 residues. The full variable domain, in which reference TRBV7-2 and TRBJ2-5 provide the parts outside the CDR3, is GAGVSQSPSNKVTEKGKDVELRCDPISGHTALYWYRQSLGQGLEFLIYFQGNSAPDKSGLPSDRFSAERTGGSVSTLTIQRTQQEDSAVYLCASSPRWGGETQYFGPGTRLLVL.

In its sample, this clonotype was seen many times. The chain links TRBV15 to TRBJ2-7; 9 nucleotides line up with TRBD2. V was clipped by 2 bases and J by 0 bases; unmatched bases: 2. Germline assignment: CDR1 LNHNV and CDR2 YYDKDF (reference sequence). This CDR3 is 15 amino acids long. As DNA, the CDR3 is TGTGCCACCAGCAGAATAGCGGGAGCCTCCTACGAGCAGTACTTC. Its protein is CATSRIAGASYEQYF.

This clonotype has a count of ten or more. The V gene is TRBV6-5, the J gene TRBJ1-1; D call uncertain. Trimming removed 6 bases at V and 4 bases at J, with 15 bases between. Germline CDR1 MNHEY, CDR2 SVGAGI. The length of the CDR3 is 14 residues. The CDR3 spells CASSLQSAGTEAFF. Here the CDR3 DNA reads TGTGCCAGCAGCCTACAAAGCGCAGGCACTGAAGCTTTCTTT.

In this sample, this clonotype turned up many times. The CDR3 protein is CASFGYTIYF. The CDR3, as DNA: TGTGCCAGCTTTGGTTACACCATATATTTT. This chain uses TRBV12-3 or TRBV12-4 with TRBJ1-3; D is unresolved. V lost 8 bases to trimming and J lost 8 bases, with 7 bases between them. The CDR3 runs to 10 residues.

The rearrangement uses TRBV24-1 and TRBJ2-3; D ambiguous. In germline, CDR1 is KGHDR, CDR2 SFDVKD. V lost 0 bases, J lost 2 bases, and 8 bases lay in between. There are 15 residues in the CDR3. This CDR3 reads CATSDLQRDTDTQYF. CDR3 DNA sequence: TGTGCCACCAGTGATTTGCAGCGAGACACAGATACGCAGTATTTT.

V is TRBV7-8 and J is TRBJ1-1; possibly TRBD1 for D (5 bases). From germline, CDR1 is SGHVS and CDR2 FQNEAQ. The V end lost 3 bases, the J end lost 5 bases, and 19 bases lay between the germline ends. The length of the CDR3 is 16 residues. The CDR3 nucleotides read TGTGCCAGCAGCTTTAGGAGGGGAGGGAGGAGAACTGAAGCTTTCTTT. As protein: CASSFRRGGRRTEAFF.

A remark on this clonotype: The junction differs from germline at one of its ends, possibly a read error. V and J are TRBV2 and TRBJ1-4; no firm D call. This CDR3 contains 13 residues. Germline lookup yields CDR1 SNHLY and CDR2 FYNNEI. Here the CDR3 reads CACSAGLRQKLFF. The DNA of the CDR3 is TGTGCCTGCAGTGCCGGACTCCGCCAAAAACTGTTTTTT.

Regarding this clonotype: The junction departs from the called germline gene at one end, perhaps through a read error. The chain recombines TRBV9 with TRBJ1-1, with D tentatively TRBD1 (5 bases). This CDR3 comprises 11 residues. Germline-derived CDR1 and CDR2 are SGDLS and YYNGEE. The CDR3 here is CASSGGVGASF. DNA of the CDR3: TGTGCCAGCAGCGGGGGGGTCGGAGCTTCCTTT.

The V gene is TRBV6-6, the J gene TRBJ2-7; the D gene could be TRBD1 or TRBD2 (7 bases each). V gave up 5 bases and J gave up 5 bases, with 16 bases separating them. This CDR3 has 14 residues. CDR1 is MNHNY, CDR2 SVGAGI, per germline (reference sequence). For the CDR3, the DNA is TGTGCCAGCAGTGCACCCCAGGGGGGGGACGAGCAGTACTTC. It translates to CASSAPQGGDEQYF.

The rearrangement joins TRBV20-1 to TRBJ1-5; a weak D match, TRBD1 (6 bases). The CDR3 runs to 16 residues. Germline V CDR1 and CDR2: DFQATT, SNEGSKA (reference sequence). V lost 3 bases and J lost 1, with 16 bases in between. The CDR3 DNA reads as TGCAGTGCTAGCGGGGCGGGGGCGCGAAGCAATCAGCCCCAGCATTTT. Its translation is CSASGAGARSNQPQHF.